The rows below give T cell receptor beta chains drawn from one sample of a study of human thymus T cells. Sequencing was performed with immunoSEQ multiplex PCR; in TCRdb, only in-frame clones are kept and a portion is missing. The table includes 78,000 or so clones, around 96% detected once. Specimen: thymus tissue. These receptors all come from a boy younger than two with a congenital heart defect but otherwise immunologically healthy. CDR3s include the opening cysteine and the closing phenylalanine or tryptophan. D genes are given only for firm matches. A row's size may be missing; if present it is once, few, many or a size class.

j_gene: TRBJ1-4
abundance: NA
v_gene: TRBV29-1
d_gene: NA
CDR3aa: CSALGREVVFATNEKLFF
CDR3nt: TGCAGCGCCCTAGGGAGGGAGGTTGTGTTTGCAACTAATGAAAAACTGTTTTTT

j_gene: TRBJ2-5
abundance: NA
v_gene: TRBV28
d_gene: NA
CDR3aa: CASRHGTQGWNF
CDR3nt: TGTGCCAGCAGACACGGGACCCAAGGATGGAACTTC

j_gene: TRBJ1-5
abundance: NA
v_gene: TRBV5-1
d_gene: NA
CDR3aa: CASSPGPDLSNQPQHF
CDR3nt: TGCGCCAGCAGCCCCGGACCTGACCTTAGCAATCAGCCCCAGCATTTT

j_gene: TRBJ1-1
abundance: NA
v_gene: TRBV12-5
d_gene: TRBD1
CDR3aa: CASGPTSTGDILLNTEAFF
CDR3nt: TGTGCTAGTGGTCCCACCTCGACAGGGGACATTCTACTCAACACTGAAGCTTTCTTT

j_gene: TRBJ1-2
abundance: NA
v_gene: TRBV6-6
d_gene: NA
CDR3aa: CASSYGNRGGYTF
CDR3nt: TGTGCCAGCAGTTATGGGAATCGGGGTGGCTACACCTTC

j_gene: TRBJ1-2
abundance: NA
v_gene: TRBV27
d_gene: NA
CDR3aa: CASSLTYRGLRHNYGYTF
CDR3nt: TGTGCCAGCAGTCTCACGTACCGGGGCCTGAGACATAACTATGGCTACACCTTC

j_gene: TRBJ2-3
abundance: NA
v_gene: TRBV2
d_gene: NA
CDR3aa: CASTPRAGSPSTDTQYF
CDR3nt: TGTGCCAGCACCCCGAGGGCGGGGTCCCCTAGCACAGATACGCAGTATTTT

j_gene: TRBJ1-5
abundance: once
v_gene: TRBV6-1
d_gene: TRBD1
CDR3aa: CASSEFRTGRSNQPQHF
CDR3nt: TGTGCCAGCAGTGAATTTAGGACAGGGCGGAGCAATCAGCCCCAGCATTTT

j_gene: TRBJ1-5
abundance: NA
v_gene: TRBV4-1
d_gene: TRBD1
CDR3aa: CASSQGRQGLGNQPQHF
CDR3nt: TGCGCCAGCAGCCAAGGTCGACAGGGCTTGGGCAATCAGCCCCAGCATTTT

j_gene: TRBJ2-1
abundance: NA
v_gene: TRBV11-2
d_gene: TRBD1
CDR3aa: CASSLVSWDRFTYNEQFF
CDR3nt: TGTGCCAGCAGCTTAGTTAGCTGGGACAGATTTACCTACAATGAGCAGTTCTTC

j_gene: TRBJ2-3
abundance: NA
v_gene: TRBV27
d_gene: TRBD2
CDR3aa: CASSRKDLAGGVGRFTDTQYF
CDR3nt: TGTGCCAGCAGCCGGAAGGACTTAGCGGGAGGGGTGGGCCGATTCACAGATACGCAGTATTTT

j_gene: TRBJ1-5
abundance: NA
v_gene: TRBV5-5
d_gene: NA
CDR3aa: CASSFEAGWGQPQHF
CDR3nt: TGTGCCAGCAGCTTTGAGGCAGGGTGGGGACAGCCCCAGCATTTT

j_gene: TRBJ2-3
abundance: once
v_gene: TRBV5-1
d_gene: TRBD2
CDR3aa: CASRLSSGRKVNTDTQYF
CDR3nt: TGCGCCAGCAGATTGTCTAGCGGGAGGAAGGTAAACACAGATACGCAGTATTTT

j_gene: TRBJ1-2
abundance: NA
v_gene: TRBV27
d_gene: TRBD1
CDR3aa: CASSSPGGHDGYTF
CDR3nt: TGTGCCAGCAGCTCCCCAGGGGGGCACGATGGCTACACCTTC

j_gene: TRBJ2-1
abundance: NA
v_gene: TRBV7-9
d_gene: TRBD2
CDR3aa: CASSFSRGRGGRDDEQFF
CDR3nt: TGTGCCAGCAGCTTCTCCCGTGGGAGGGGAGGGCGCGACGATGAGCAGTTCTTC

j_gene: TRBJ2-3
abundance: once
v_gene: TRBV5-8
d_gene: TRBD2
CDR3aa: CASPGLAGGRADTQYF
CDR3nt: TGTGCCAGCCCGGGACTAGCGGGAGGAAGGGCAGATACGCAGTATTTT

j_gene: TRBJ2-1
abundance: NA
v_gene: TRBV10-1
d_gene: TRBD2
CDR3aa: CASSESGREDLGEQFF
CDR3nt: TGCGCCAGCAGTGAGTCTGGGCGGGAGGATCTTGGTGAGCAGTTCTTC

j_gene: TRBJ1-2
abundance: NA
v_gene: TRBV4-2
d_gene: NA
CDR3aa: CASSQDGRTANYGYTF
CDR3nt: TGTGCCAGCAGCCAAGATGGCAGAACAGCAAACTATGGCTACACCTTC

j_gene: TRBJ2-3
abundance: NA
v_gene: TRBV10-3
d_gene: NA
CDR3aa: CATLGGQDTQYF
CDR3nt: TGTGCCACCCTAGGAGGGCAAGATACGCAGTATTTT

j_gene: TRBJ1-3
abundance: NA
v_gene: TRBV27
d_gene: NA
CDR3aa: CASRNGASGNTIYF
CDR3nt: TGTGCCAGCAGAAACGGGGCCTCTGGAAACACCATATATTTT

j_gene: TRBJ2-1
abundance: NA
v_gene: TRBV10-2
d_gene: TRBD1
CDR3aa: CASSHYRGRMDRSLANNEQFF
CDR3nt: TGCGCCAGCAGCCATTACAGGGGGCGGATGGACCGTTCATTGGCAAACAATGAGCAGTTCTTC

j_gene: TRBJ1-5
abundance: NA
v_gene: TRBV28
d_gene: NA
CDR3aa: CASSIRHGVNQPQHF
CDR3nt: TGTGCCAGCAGTATACGACATGGGGTAAATCAGCCCCAGCATTTT

j_gene: TRBJ1-2
abundance: NA
v_gene: TRBV4-3
d_gene: NA
CDR3aa: CASSPTRRHPPGSGYTF
CDR3nt: TGCGCCAGCAGCCCCACCCGAAGGCACCCCCCGGGGAGCGGCTACACCTTC

j_gene: TRBJ2-7
abundance: NA
v_gene: TRBV27
d_gene: TRBD2
CDR3aa: CASSLKTGTSGYF
CDR3nt: TGTGCCAGCAGTTTAAAGACCGGGACTAGCGGATACTTC

j_gene: TRBJ2-1
abundance: NA
v_gene: TRBV4-2
d_gene: TRBD1
CDR3aa: CASSRSQGNEQFF
CDR3nt: TGTGCCAGCAGCCGATCACAGGGGAATGAGCAGTTCTTC

j_gene: TRBJ2-3
abundance: NA
v_gene: TRBV29-1
d_gene: NA
CDR3aa: CSVRPGAASTDTQYF
CDR3nt: TGCAGCGTGAGGCCCGGAGCGGCTAGCACAGATACGCAGTATTTT

j_gene: TRBJ2-7
abundance: NA
v_gene: TRBV11-3
d_gene: TRBD2
CDR3aa: CASSFGPSGGAYYEQYF
CDR3nt: TGTGCCAGCAGCTTTGGGCCTAGCGGGGGGGCCTACTACGAGCAGTACTTC

j_gene: TRBJ1-4
abundance: NA
v_gene: TRBV2
d_gene: TRBD1
CDR3aa: CASREQGVTNEKLFF
CDR3nt: TGTGCCAGCAGGGAACAGGGGGTCACTAATGAAAAACTGTTTTTT

j_gene: TRBJ2-7
abundance: NA
v_gene: TRBV7-6
d_gene: NA
CDR3aa: CASSSLGVAGNYEQYF
CDR3nt: TGTGCCAGCAGCTCGCTGGGGGTCGCCGGGAACTACGAGCAGTACTTC

j_gene: TRBJ2-7
abundance: NA
v_gene: TRBV6-1
d_gene: NA
CDR3aa: CASSEYGSYEQYF
CDR3nt: TGTGCCAGCAGTGAATACGGATCTTACGAGCAGTACTTC

j_gene: TRBJ2-2
abundance: few
v_gene: TRBV6-5
d_gene: NA
CDR3aa: CASSYSMLGTGELFF
CDR3nt: TGTGCCAGCAGTTACTCGATGTTAGGCACCGGGGAGCTGTTTTTT

j_gene: TRBJ1-1
abundance: NA
v_gene: TRBV29-1
d_gene: NA
CDR3aa: CSVEYGTVGLGTEAFF
CDR3nt: TGCAGCGTCGAATATGGTACAGTAGGTTTAGGCACTGAAGCTTTCTTT

j_gene: TRBJ2-7
abundance: once
v_gene: TRBV5-1
d_gene: TRBD1
CDR3aa: CASSMTGDEVGQYF
CDR3nt: TGCGCCAGCAGCATGACAGGGGACGAGGTGGGGCAGTACTTC

j_gene: TRBJ2-7
abundance: NA
v_gene: TRBV4-2
d_gene: TRBD1
CDR3aa: CASSRTGQGAYEQYF
CDR3nt: TGTGCCAGCAGCCGGACGGGACAGGGGGCCTACGAGCAGTACTTC

j_gene: TRBJ1-1
abundance: NA
v_gene: TRBV29-1
d_gene: NA
CDR3aa: CSVDEENTEAFF
CDR3nt: TGCAGCGTTGATGAGGAGAACACTGAAGCTTTCTTT

j_gene: TRBJ2-7
abundance: NA
v_gene: TRBV6-5
d_gene: TRBD1
CDR3aa: CASSSLTGWGEQYF
CDR3nt: TGTGCCAGCAGTTCCCTGACAGGGTGGGGCGAGCAGTACTTC

j_gene: TRBJ2-1
abundance: NA
v_gene: TRBV18
d_gene: NA
CDR3aa: CASSDVLGSYNEQFF
CDR3nt: TGTGCCAGCTCCGACGTCCTAGGGTCCTACAATGAGCAGTTCTTC

j_gene: TRBJ2-1
abundance: NA
v_gene: TRBV28
d_gene: NA
CDR3aa: CASSLLGRGTPYNEQFF
CDR3nt: TGTGCCAGCAGTTTATTAGGCAGGGGTACCCCCTACAATGAGCAGTTCTTC

j_gene: TRBJ2-5
abundance: NA
v_gene: TRBV11-3
d_gene: TRBD2
CDR3aa: CASSRNTSGEVETQYF
CDR3nt: TGTGCCAGCAGCCGCAATACTAGCGGGGAGGTTGAGACCCAGTACTTC

j_gene: TRBJ1-4
abundance: NA
v_gene: TRBV19
d_gene: NA
CDR3aa: CASSIDRGRRNEKLFF
CDR3nt: TGTGCCAGTAGTATAGATCGGGGACGGAGGAATGAAAAACTGTTTTTT